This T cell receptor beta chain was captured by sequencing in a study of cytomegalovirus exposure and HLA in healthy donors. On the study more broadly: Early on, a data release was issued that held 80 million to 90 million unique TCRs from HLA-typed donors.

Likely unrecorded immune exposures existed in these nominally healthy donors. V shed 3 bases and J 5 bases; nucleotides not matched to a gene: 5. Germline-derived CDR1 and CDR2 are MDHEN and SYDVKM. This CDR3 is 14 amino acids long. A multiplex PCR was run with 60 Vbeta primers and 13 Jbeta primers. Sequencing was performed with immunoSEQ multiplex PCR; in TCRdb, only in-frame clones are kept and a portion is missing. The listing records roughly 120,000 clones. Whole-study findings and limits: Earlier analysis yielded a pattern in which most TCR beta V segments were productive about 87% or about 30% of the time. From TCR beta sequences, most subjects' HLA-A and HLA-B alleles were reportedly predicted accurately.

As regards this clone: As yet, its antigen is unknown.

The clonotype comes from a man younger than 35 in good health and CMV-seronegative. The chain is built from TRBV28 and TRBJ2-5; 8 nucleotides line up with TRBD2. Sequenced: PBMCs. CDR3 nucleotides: TGTGCCAGCAGTTTCTCCGGGACTAGTGAGACCCAGTACTTC. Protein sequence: CASSFSGTSETQYF.